These 4 T cell receptor beta chains came from one sample sequenced in a study of regulatory T cells in long-lasting Graves disease. Specified time point: newly diagnosed GD, antithyroid drugs for less than 3 months. The authors made the TCR library using RNA they extracted from PBMCs. In building TCR beta libraries, iRepertoire HTBI primers were used together with Arm-PCR of CDR3 regions. TCRdb fed the multiplex PCR reads into MiXCR, producing one record per CDR3 protein. The repertoire holds about 560,000 distinct CDR3 sequences, more than 15% seen once, with 12% in the top ten. These data were also filed under a second study, of T cells in Graves' hyperthyroidism and ophthalmopathy.

The sequenced sample was peripheral blood mononuclear cells (PBMCs), obtained at new diagnosis, from a patient treated with antithyroid drugs. The receptors here all came from a young man with Graves disease.

This chain joins TRBV6-1 and TRBJ2-7, with 10 bases identical to TRBD1. Germline CDR1 is MNHNS and CDR2 is SASEGT. CDR3 size: 15 residues. With V trimmed by 6 bases and J by 0 bases, 5 bases remained unmatched. For the CDR3, the DNA is TGTGCCAGCAGCAAAGACAGGGGGCACTCCTACGAGCAGTACTTC. Amino acids: CASSKDRGHSYEQYF.

At least ten counts were recorded for this clonotype. The rearrangement uses TRBV12-3 or TRBV12-4 and TRBJ1-2, with D perhaps TRBD1 (5 bases). CDR3 length: 16 residues. The V and J ends lost 5 bases and 2 bases respectively, with 18 bases between them. As DNA, the CDR3 is TGTGCCAGCAGTGACTCGACAGTAACTAAAAACTATGGCTACACCTTC. Translation: CASSDSTVTKNYGYTF.

This clonotype appeared many times. This chain uses TRBV2 with TRBJ2-4; D is ambiguous. The CDR3 runs 13 residues. Germline V gene sequence: CDR1 SNHLY, CDR2 FYNNEI. Trimming cost V 7 bases and J 1 base, with 8 bases left between them. Written as DNA, the CDR3 is TGTGCCAGCAACCTTTCTGCCAAAAACATTCAGTACTTC. As protein: CASNLSAKNIQYF.

This clonotype was recorded many times. V and J are TRBV30 and TRBJ2-1; 10 nucleotides agree with TRBD2. The CDR3 loop spans 14 amino acids. The V gene end was trimmed by 6 bases and the J gene end by 5 bases; junction bases not matched to a gene: 7. The germline CDR1 and CDR2 sequences are GTSNPN and SVGIG (reference sequence). This chain's CDR3 is CACRLAGANNEQFF. The CDR3 nucleotides read TGTGCCTGTAGGCTAGCGGGAGCTAACAATGAGCAGTTCTTC. The full variable domain, rest sourced from reference TRBV30 and TRBJ2-1, is SQTIHQWPATLVQPVGSPLSLECTVEGTSNPNLYWYRQAAGRGLQLLFYSVGIGQISSEVPQNLSASRPQDRQFILSSKKLLLSDSGFYLCACRLAGANNEQFFGPGTRLTVL.